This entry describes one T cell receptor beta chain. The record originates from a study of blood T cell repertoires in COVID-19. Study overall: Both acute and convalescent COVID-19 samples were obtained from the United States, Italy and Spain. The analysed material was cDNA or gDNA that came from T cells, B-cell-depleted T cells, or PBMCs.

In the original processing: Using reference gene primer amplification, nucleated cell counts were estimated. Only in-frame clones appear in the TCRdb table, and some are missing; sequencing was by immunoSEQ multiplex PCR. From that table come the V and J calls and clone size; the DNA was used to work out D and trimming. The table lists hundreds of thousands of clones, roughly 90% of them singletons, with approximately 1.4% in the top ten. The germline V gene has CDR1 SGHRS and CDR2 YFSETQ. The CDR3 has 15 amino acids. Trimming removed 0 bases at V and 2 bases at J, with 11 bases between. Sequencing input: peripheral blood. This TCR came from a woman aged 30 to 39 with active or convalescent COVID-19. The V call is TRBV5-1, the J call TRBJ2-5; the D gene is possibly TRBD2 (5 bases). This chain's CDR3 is CASSLGPSGQETQYF. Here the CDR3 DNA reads TGCGCCAGCAGCTTGGGCCCCTCGGGACAAGAGACCCAGTACTTC.